This T cell receptor (beta chain) was captured by sequencing in a study of blood T cell repertoires in COVID-19. Study overall: Donors in the United States, Italy and Spain gave samples during acute or convalescent COVID-19. PBMCs, B-cell-depleted T cells, or T cells were the source of the cDNA or gDNA that made up the material.

The V gene's germline CDR1 is SGHTA and CDR2 FQGNSA. V gave up 6 bases and J gave up 5 bases, with 17 bases separating them. This CDR3 is built from 14 residues. TCRdb's table, derived via immunoSEQ multiplex PCR, lists solely in-frame clones and lacks some. The sample lists hundreds of thousands of clones, around 89% occurring once. The source of this sequence is a woman aged 60-75 years with acute or convalescent COVID-19. Sample: peripheral blood. This sequence joins TRBV7-2 and TRBJ2-7, with D perhaps matching TRBD2 (6 bases). The chain's CDR3 is CASSFPAGEDEQYF. The DNA for the CDR3 is TGTGCCAGCAGTTTCCCAGCTGGGGAGGACGAGCAGTACTTC.